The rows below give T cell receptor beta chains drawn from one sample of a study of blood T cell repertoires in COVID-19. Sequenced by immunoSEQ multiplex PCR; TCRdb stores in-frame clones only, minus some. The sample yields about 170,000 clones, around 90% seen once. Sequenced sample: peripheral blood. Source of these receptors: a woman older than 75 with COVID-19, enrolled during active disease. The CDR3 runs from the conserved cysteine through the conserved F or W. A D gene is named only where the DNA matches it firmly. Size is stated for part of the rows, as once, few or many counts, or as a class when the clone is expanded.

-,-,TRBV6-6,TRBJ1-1,TGTGCCAGCCGGAGGGGATTGAACACTGAAGCTTTCTTT,CASRRGLNTEAFF
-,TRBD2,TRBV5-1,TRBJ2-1,TGCGCCAGCAGCCATGGACTAGCGGGAGGCGACAATGAGCAGTTCTTC,CASSHGLAGGDNEQFF
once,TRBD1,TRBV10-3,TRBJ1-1,TGTGCCACCCGTAAGACAGGGTCGGACACTGAAGCTTTCTTT,CATRKTGSDTEAFF
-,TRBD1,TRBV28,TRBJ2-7,TGTGCCAGCACCCTTTGGGGGACAGATCACGAGCAGTACTTC,CASTLWGTDHEQYF
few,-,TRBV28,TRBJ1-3,TGTGCCAGCAGTTTAACAGGTGGAACCTCTGGAAACACCATATATTTT,CASSLTGGTSGNTIYF
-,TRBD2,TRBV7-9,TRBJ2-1,TGTGCCAGCAGCGCGGGCCTAGCGGGAGTGGAATACAATGAGCAGTTCTTC,CASSAGLAGVEYNEQFF
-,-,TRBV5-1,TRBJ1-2,TGCGCCAGCAGCTTCGGGGGAGAGGGCTACACCTTC,CASSFGGEGYTF
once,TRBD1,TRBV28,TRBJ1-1,TGTGCCAGCAGTCCACCGGGACAGGGGGCGGGTGAAGCTTTCTTT,CASSPPGQGAGEAFF
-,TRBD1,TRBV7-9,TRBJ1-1,TGTGCCAGCAGCTTCCGGGACAGTGAAGCTTTCTTT,CASSFRDSEAFF
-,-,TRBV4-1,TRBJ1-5,TGCGCCAGCAGCCAAGATCCGGGGGACCAGCCCCAGCATTTT,CASSQDPGDQPQHF
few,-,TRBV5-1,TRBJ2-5,TGCGCCAGCAGCTTGGGCGGAGTTCAAGAGACCCAGTACTTC,CASSLGGVQETQYF
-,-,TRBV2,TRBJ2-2,TGTGCCAGCAGAGGAGGGGAGGCCGGGGAGCTGTTTTTT,CASRGGEAGELFF
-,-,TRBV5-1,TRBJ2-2,TGCGCCAGCAGCTTCAAAGGGGGAACCGGGGAGCTGTTTTTT,CASSFKGGTGELFF
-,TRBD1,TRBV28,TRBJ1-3,TGTGCCAGCAGTCCCTCGGGACAGGGAAACACCATATATTTT,CASSPSGQGNTIYF
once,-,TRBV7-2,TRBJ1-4,TGTGCCAGCAGCCGCTATCCCCGGGAGGATTGGGAAAAAATGTTTTTT,CASSRYPREDWEKMFF
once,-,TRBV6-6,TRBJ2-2,TGTGCCAGCACCCCTCGACAGGAATCCGGGGAGCTGTTTTTT,CASTPRQESGELFF
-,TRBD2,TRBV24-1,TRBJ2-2,TGTGCCACCAGTGAGCGGGAGACCGGGGAGCTGTTTTTT,CATSERETGELFF
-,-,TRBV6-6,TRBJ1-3,TGTGCCAGCAGTTTTGGGGCCGGAAACACCATATATTTT,CASSFGAGNTIYF
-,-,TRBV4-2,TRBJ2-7,TGTGCCAGCAGCCAAGATTGGCGGAGCCAGTACGAGCAGTACTTC,CASSQDWRSQYEQYF
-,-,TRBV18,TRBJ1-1,TGTGCCAGCTCACCACCGGCGGTGAACACTGAAGCTTTCTTT,CASSPPAVNTEAFF
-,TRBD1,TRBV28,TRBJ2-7,TGTGCCAGCAGTTCAGCGGACAGGCGGAGCTACGAGCAGTACTTC,CASSSADRRSYEQYF
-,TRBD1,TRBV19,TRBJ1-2,TGTGCCAGTAGTGAGATCGGCCTCGACAGGGCCCGGGATGGCTACACCTTC,CASSEIGLDRARDGYTF
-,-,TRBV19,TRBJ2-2,TGTGCCAGTACACTCATGGGGGGTAGTATAGGGGAGCTGTTTTTT,CASTLMGGSIGELFF
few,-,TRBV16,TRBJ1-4,TGTGCCAGCAGTCCGAGAGGAGCGGGTGAAAAACTGTTTTTT,CASSPRGAGEKLFF
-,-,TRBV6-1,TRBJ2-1,TGTGCCAGCAGTGTCCCTAAGCCGGGTCCTACAAAGTACGAGCAGTTCTTC,CASSVPKPGPTKYEQFF
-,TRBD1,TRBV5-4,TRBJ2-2,TGTGCCAGCAGCTCCGGGACAGGGAGAGCCGGGGAGCTGTTTTTT,CASSSGTGRAGELFF
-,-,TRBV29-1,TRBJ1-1,TGCAGCGTTGACTACAGCCGCAGTGAAGCTTTCTTT,CSVDYSRSEAFF
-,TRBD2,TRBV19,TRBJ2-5,TGTGCCAGTAGTTTCGTAGCGGGCCAAGAGACCCAGTACTTC,CASSFVAGQETQYF
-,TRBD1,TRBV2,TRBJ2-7,TGTGCCAGCAGAGAAACCGGGACAGGGATGGCCTACGAGCAGTACTTC,CASRETGTGMAYEQYF
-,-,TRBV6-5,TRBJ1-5,TGTGCCAGCAGTCCGGAATTCAGGGTGCCGCCCCAGCATTTT,CASSPEFRVPPQHF
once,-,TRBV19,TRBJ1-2,TGTGCCAGTAGTTCGAGCCTCTATGGCTACACCTTC,CASSSSLYGYTF
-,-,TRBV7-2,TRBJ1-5,TGTGCCAGCAGCTTCGGGGATTACGGCAATCAGCCCCAGCATTTT,CASSFGDYGNQPQHF
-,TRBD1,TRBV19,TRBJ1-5,TGTGCCAGTAGTCTCGACAGGGGCAATCAGCCCCAGCATTTT,CASSLDRGNQPQHF
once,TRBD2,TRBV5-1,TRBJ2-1,TGCGCCAGCAGCTTGGCGACCCAAGCGGGGGCAAATGAGCAGTTCTTC,CASSLATQAGANEQFF
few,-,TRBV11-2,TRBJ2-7,TGTGCCAGCAGCTTAAGACACAGGGTAGATGGGGTCTACGAGCAGTACTTC,CASSLRHRVDGVYEQYF
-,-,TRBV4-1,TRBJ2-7,TGCGCCAGCAGCCAAGATCGGGGAGGCTACGAGCAGTACTTC,CASSQDRGGYEQYF
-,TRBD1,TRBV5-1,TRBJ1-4,TGCGCCAGCAGCTCTCAGGGGGCTAATGAAAAACTGTTTTTT,CASSSQGANEKLFF
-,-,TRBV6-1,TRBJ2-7,TGTGCCAGCAGTGAAATTACTTCCTACGAGCAGTACTTC,CASSEITSYEQYF
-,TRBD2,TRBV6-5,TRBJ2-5,TGTGCCAGCAGCAAAGCGGGAGGGCCGGAAGAGACCCAGTACTTC,CASSKAGGPEETQYF
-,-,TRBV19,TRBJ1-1,TGTGCCAGTAGTACCCAGGCGAACACTGAAGCTTTCTTT,CASSTQANTEAFF
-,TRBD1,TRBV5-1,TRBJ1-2,TGCGCCAGCAGCACCGCTACCGGGACAGGGGGCTATGGCTACACCTTC,CASSTATGTGGYGYTF
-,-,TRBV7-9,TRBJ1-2,TGTGCCAGCAGCTTAGGAGAACACTATGGCTACACCTTC,CASSLGEHYGYTF
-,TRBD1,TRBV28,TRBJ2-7,TGTGCCAGCAGTTTAGATATACAGGGGGCCGCCGAGCAGTACTTC,CASSLDIQGAAEQYF
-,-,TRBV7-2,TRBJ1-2,TGTGCCAGCAGCCCCGTCCAGGACTATGGCTACACCTTC,CASSPVQDYGYTF
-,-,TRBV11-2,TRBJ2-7,TGTGCCAGCAGAAGACAGGCCGCCTACGAGCAGTACTTC,CASRRQAAYEQYF
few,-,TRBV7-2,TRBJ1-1,TGTGCCAGCAGCTTTACGGCGGGAGGGGGGGCGCGGCTAGGTGAAGCTTTCTTT,CASSFTAGGGARLGEAFF
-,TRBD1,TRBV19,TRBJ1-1,TGTGCCAGTATCGCTCGCGGACAGGGGAACACTGAAGCTTTCTTT,CASIARGQGNTEAFF
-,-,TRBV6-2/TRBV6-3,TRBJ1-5,TGTGCCAGCAGTTGGGGGACTAGTCGTTGGAGCAATCAGCCCCAGCATTTT,CASSWGTSRWSNQPQHF
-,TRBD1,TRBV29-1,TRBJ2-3,TGCAGCGTTGAACAGGGGGTGAGCACAGATACGCAGTATTTT,CSVEQGVSTDTQYF
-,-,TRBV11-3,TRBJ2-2,TGTGCCAGCAGCTTACGTGGGGGCGACGGGGAGCTGTTTTTT,CASSLRGGDGELFF
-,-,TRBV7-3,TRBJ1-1,TGTGCCAGCAGCTCCGGGCAGGGCACTGAAGCTTTCTTT,CASSSGQGTEAFF
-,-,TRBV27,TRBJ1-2,TGTGCCAGCAGTCCCCCACCGACATTCCCAGGGGTTGGCTACACCTTC,CASSPPPTFPGVGYTF
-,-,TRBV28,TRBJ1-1,TGTGCCAGCAGTTTATGGACAGTTCCCAACACTGAAGCTTTCTTT,CASSLWTVPNTEAFF
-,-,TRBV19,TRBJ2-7,TGTGCCAGTAGTATAGGGGGAGGTGGATCCTACGAGCAGTACTTC,CASSIGGGGSYEQYF
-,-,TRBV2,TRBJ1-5,TGTGCCAGCAGCCCCGGGGGTCCAAATCAGCCCCAGCATTTT,CASSPGGPNQPQHF
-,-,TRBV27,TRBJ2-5,TGTGCCAGCATGGGAGGTGCAGGCCGAGGGACCCAGTACTTC,CASMGGAGRGTQYF
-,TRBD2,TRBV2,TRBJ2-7,TGTGCCAGCAGTGGAGCGAGCGGGGGCTACGAGCAGTACTTC,CASSGASGGYEQYF
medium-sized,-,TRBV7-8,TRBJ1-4,TGTGCCAGCAGCTTAGAGTCGCGAGAAAAACTGTTTTTT,CASSLESREKLFF